A single sample is the source of the 8 T cell receptor beta chains below, sequenced in a study of blood T cells in healthy people across ages. A J-beta primer mix and a sample-barcoded 5' primer were used in a second PCR of roughly 6 to 11 cycles. TCRdb re-analysed the 5' RACE reads in MiXCR, keeping a single row per CDR3 protein. The data contain about 1.8 million distinct CDR3 sequences, around half of them singletons. The sample taken for sequencing was blood. The receptor set was obtained from a woman aged 40 to 50 in good health.

This clonotype occurred once. The V call is TRBV9, the J call TRBJ2-5, with 8 bases lining up with TRBD2. J lost 4 bases, V lost 2 bases, and 7 bases had no gene match. The CDR3 has 15 residues. Germline values: CDR1 SGDLS, CDR2 YYNGEE. CDR3: CASSVSGGSRETQYF. DNA for the CDR3: TGTGCCAGCAGCGTGAGCGGGGGATCGAGAGAGACCCAGTACTTC.

The CDR3 here is CASSENRGTDTQYF. The CDR3 DNA follows: TGTGCCAGCAGTGAAAATAGGGGCACAGATACGCAGTATTTT. The chain carries TRBV2 and TRBJ2-3; D is undetermined. The CDR3 runs to 14 residues. V was cut by 2 bases and J by 1 base, with 7 bases left in between. CDR1 is SNHLY and CDR2 is FYNNEI in the germline V gene.

The rearrangement uses TRBV29-1 and TRBJ2-3, with unresolved D. Trimming removed 5 bases at V and 8 bases at J, with 23 bases between. The germline CDR1 and CDR2 sequences are SQVTM and ANQGSEA. The CDR3 loop spans 15 amino acids. This CDR3 is CSVSTDSPSVATQYF. CDR3 sequence (DNA): TGCAGCGTTTCCACAGACTCCCCTTCGGTGGCTACGCAGTATTTT.

In this sample, this clonotype turned up many times. This chain joins TRBV7-9 and TRBJ2-3; D assignment may be TRBD1 or TRBD2 (5 bases each). This CDR3 has 14 residues. V was cut by 5 bases and J by 6 bases, with 15 bases left in between. Germline CDR1 SEHNR, CDR2 FQNEAQ (reference sequence). The CDR3 protein is CASSLNLGTDTQYF. The CDR3 DNA reads as TGTGCCAGCAGCCTCAACTTGGGGACGGATACGCAGTATTTT.

V is TRBV28 and J is TRBJ2-7; tentatively, D is TRBD2 (7 bases). CDR1 and CDR2 from the germline V gene are MDHEN and SYDVKM. CDR3 size: 17 residues. The V and J ends lost 8 bases and 0 bases respectively, with 23 bases between them. Written as DNA, the CDR3 is TGTGCCAGCTGCAAAGGGACAAGAGGGGGGGACTCCTACGAGCAGTACTTC. It codes for CASCKGTRGGDSYEQYF.

A few counts support this clonotype. The V and J genes are TRBV7-2 and TRBJ2-5; TRBD2 agrees at 8 bases. CDR1 is SGHTA and CDR2 is FQGNSA in the germline V gene. Losses at the gene ends were 6 bases for V and 0 bases for J; bases not matched to a gene: 6. The CDR3 runs 15 residues. The chain's CDR3 is CASRLRGGNQETQYF. The CDR3 DNA is TGTGCCAGCAGACTACGGGGGGGAAACCAAGAGACCCAGTACTTC.

The chain employs TRBV6-2 or TRBV6-3 and TRBJ2-5, with a weak D call TRBD1 (7 bases). Germline V gene data show CDR1 as MNHEY and CDR2 as SVGEGT. The V gene lost 2 bases and the J gene lost 3 bases, with 31 bases spanning the gap. CDR3 length equals 21 residues. As DNA, the CDR3 is TGTGCCAGCAGTTACAATACCAAAGGGGGGCAGGCGGGGACAGAAAAAGAGACCCAGTACTTC. It is translated as CASSYNTKGGQAGTEKETQYF.

The chain carries TRBV7-8 and TRBJ2-5; D uncertain. The germline V and J ends were trimmed by 3 bases and 2 bases, with 10 bases remaining between them. CDR3 length: 14 amino acids. In germline, CDR1 is SGHVS, CDR2 FQNEAQ. The CDR3 coding sequence is TGTGCCAGCAGCTTTACCCACCCTCAAGAGACCCAGTACTTC. This gives the protein CASSFTHPQETQYF.